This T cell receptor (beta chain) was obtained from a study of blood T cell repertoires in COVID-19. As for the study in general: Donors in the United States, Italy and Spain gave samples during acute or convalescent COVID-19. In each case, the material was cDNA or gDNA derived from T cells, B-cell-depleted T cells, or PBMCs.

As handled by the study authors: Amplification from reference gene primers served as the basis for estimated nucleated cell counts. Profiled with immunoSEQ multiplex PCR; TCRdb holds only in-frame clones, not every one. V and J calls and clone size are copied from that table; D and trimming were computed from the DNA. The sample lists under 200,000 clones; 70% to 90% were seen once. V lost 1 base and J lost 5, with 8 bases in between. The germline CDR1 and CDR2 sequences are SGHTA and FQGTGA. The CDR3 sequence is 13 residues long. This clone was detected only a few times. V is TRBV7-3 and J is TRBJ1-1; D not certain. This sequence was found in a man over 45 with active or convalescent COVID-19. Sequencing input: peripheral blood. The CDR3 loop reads CASSLNGRTEAFF. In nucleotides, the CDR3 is TGTGCCAGCAGCTTAAACGGGAGAACTGAAGCTTTCTTT.